This is a list of T cell receptor beta chains from one sample in a study of CD8 T cells in ankylosing spondylitis. One entry per CDR3 protein, called by TCRdb with MiXCR from the 5' RACE reads. The sample contains 300,000 to 350,000 distinct CDR3 sequences, approximately 15% of which appear only once. Sequencing was performed on blood, either unsorted or a sorted T cell fraction (not recorded which). These receptors were taken from a male donor with ankylosing spondylitis or in good health (not recorded which). The CDR3 runs from the conserved cysteine through the conserved F or W. The D gene is left open where the match is weak. Some rows mark clone size as missing; the rest say once, few, many or name a class of expanded clone.

V gene	J gene	CDR3 length	D gene	clone size	CDR3 protein	CDR3 DNA
TRBV11-2	TRBJ2-2	16	TRBD2	.	CASGRIGGGNTGELFF	TGTGCCAGCGGGCGCATAGGCGGGGGGAACACCGGGGAGCTGTTTTTT
TRBV20-1	TRBJ2-2	14	TRBD2	.	CSVVSGGNTGELFF	TGCAGTGTCGTTTCGGGGGGGAACACCGGGGAGCTGTTTTTT
TRBV5-1	TRBJ2-1	14	TRBD1	.	CASSLDVPDRESFF	TGCGCCAGCAGCTTGGATGTCCCTGACAGGGAGTCGTTCTTC
TRBV3-1	TRBJ1-3	16	.	.	CASSPSLGVEGNTIYF	TGTGCCAGCAGCCCTTCTCTGGGCGTAGAGGGAAACACCATATATTTT
TRBV12-3/TRBV12-4	TRBJ2-3	14	.	once	CASSKQGYTDTQYF	TGTGCCAGCAGTAAACAGGGATACACAGATACGCAGTATTTT
TRBV20-1	TRBJ2-3	14	.	.	CSATGGGPKDTQYF	TGCAGTGCTACAGGGGGAGGGCCGAAGGATACGCAGTATTTT
TRBV6-1	TRBJ1-2	15	.	.	CASSTWTLGHGGYTF	TGTGCCAGCAGCACCTGGACCCTCGGGCACGGTGGCTACACCTTC
TRBV5-1	TRBJ1-4	17	TRBD1	.	CASRAGTGGNFDEKLFF	TGCGCCAGCAGGGCCGGGACAGGGGGCAATTTCGATGAAAAACTGTTTTTT
TRBV20-1	TRBJ1-1	14	.	few	CSARGAGTHTEAFF	TGCAGTGCTAGAGGCGCCGGGACCCACACTGAAGCTTTCTTT
TRBV29-1	TRBJ1-2	14	TRBD1	few	CSVEQGQGDYGYTF	TGCAGCGTTGAACAGGGACAGGGGGATTATGGCTACACCTTC
TRBV19	TRBJ1-2	14	.	.	CASSNGQAHYGYTF	TGTGCCAGTAGTAATGGGCAGGCCCACTATGGCTACACCTTC
TRBV12-3/TRBV12-4	TRBJ1-2	14	.	.	CASRNTDLNYGYTF	TGTGCCAGCAGGAACACCGACCTTAACTATGGCTACACCTTC
TRBV6-6	TRBJ2-3	12	.	.	CASKYPNQAQYF	TGTGCCAGTAAATATCCCAATCAGGCGCAGTATTTT
TRBV10-2	TRBJ2-7	18	TRBD2	.	CASSEVGRGLAGDYEQYF	TGCGCCAGCAGTGAGGTGGGTAGGGGACTAGCGGGGGACTACGAGCAGTACTTC
TRBV20-1	TRBJ1-1	17	TRBD1	.	CSASWSTGSWGNTEAFF	TGCAGTGCTAGTTGGTCGACAGGGTCGTGGGGGAACACTGAAGCTTTCTTT
TRBV10-2	TRBJ2-5	15	TRBD2	.	CASSGTSGGEETQYF	TGCGCCAGCAGTGGTACTAGCGGGGGAGAAGAGACCCAGTACTTC
TRBV9	TRBJ2-1	15	TRBD2	few	CASSVVAGEGGEQFF	TGTGCCAGCAGCGTAGTAGCGGGAGAGGGCGGTGAGCAGTTCTTC
TRBV9	TRBJ2-2	11	.	many	CASRTTGELFF	TGTGCCAGCAGGACTACCGGGGAGCTGTTTTTT
TRBV3-1	TRBJ1-2	14	.	few	CASSRGQTNYGYTF	TGTGCCAGCAGCCGTGGACAGACCAACTATGGCTACACCTTC
TRBV2	TRBJ2-1	15	TRBD1	.	CASSRDRGSYNEQFF	TGTGCCAGCAGTCGTGACAGGGGGTCCTACAATGAGCAGTTCTTC
TRBV28	TRBJ2-4	14	TRBD2	few	CASSVRSGGGIQYF	TGTGCCAGCAGTGTACGTTCGGGGGGAGGCATTCAGTACTTC
TRBV27	TRBJ2-4	15	TRBD2	.	CASSQPSGGKNIQYF	TGTGCCAGCAGCCAGCCGAGCGGGGGCAAAAACATTCAGTACTTC
TRBV9	TRBJ1-1	17	.	.	CASSVSVSFIGNTEAFF	TGTGCCAGCAGCGTATCCGTGTCCTTTATCGGGAACACTGAAGCTTTCTTT